Sequencing of this T cell receptor beta chain was carried out in a study of blood T cells in healthy people across ages. Per sample, no less than 5.5 micrograms of total RNA were extracted. The ends were cut back, 5 bases at V and 8 bases at J, with 19 bases in the middle. CDR3 length equals 15 residues. Germline CDR1 and CDR2: ENHRY and SYGVKD. Next came a second PCR, run for about 6 to 12 cycles, which used a sample-barcoded 5' primer along with a J-beta primer mix. MiXCR, applied by TCRdb to the 5' RACE reads, yields one record per CDR3 protein. The table has some 560,000 distinct CDR3 sequences, about a quarter seen once. This clonotype was found a few times. The data also belong to a second study, concerning T cells of mothers and their children. This second study notes: In this cohort, donors were three healthy Caucasian mothers plus their six children. Each mother gave over 10 million TCR beta CDR3 reads; each child, about 3 million.

The receptor's source is a boy between 2 and 10 years old in good health. The sample comprised blood. The V and J genes are TRBV10-3 and TRBJ1-3, with D perhaps matching TRBD1 (6 bases). The CDR3 nucleotides are TGTGCCATCAGTCCACCGGGACAAAGTAGAGACACCATATATTTT. It is translated as CAISPPGQSRDTIYF.